This TCR beta chain was identified during a study of T-cell reconstitution after alpha-beta-depleted transplantation in children. Germline loops: CDR1 MNHEY, CDR2 SVGAGI. Trimming cost V 0 bases and J 4 bases, with 11 bases left between them. This CDR3 is built from 15 residues. Unique molecular identifiers featured in how the TCRbeta library was prepared. Using its own MiXCR run on the PCR reads, TCRdb lists one record per CDR3 protein. This sample has about 690,000 distinct CDR3 sequences; about 15% occur once, and the top ten carry around 0.96%. This material consisted of PBMCs from the stem cell graft donor, taken from the stem cell graft. This chain links TRBV6-5 with TRBJ2-3; maybe TRBD1 (5 bases). The clonotype was recovered from a human donor who donated a stem cell graft to a child with acute myeloid leukemia. This chain's CDR3 is CASSYSSGIPDTQYF. The CDR3 bases are TGTGCCAGCAGTTACTCTTCAGGGATCCCAGATACGCAGTATTTT.